This T cell receptor beta chain was sequenced in a study of T cells in Graves' hyperthyroidism and ophthalmopathy. Whole-study results and caveats: Ophthalmopathy cases were set apart from stable hyperthyroidism by a 13 V-J model.

Amplification of TCR beta CDR3 regions used RNA as the template. In the first-round RT-PCR of the TCR CDR3, the HTBI primer set was used. TCRdb processed the multiplex PCR reads anew with MiXCR; each CDR3 protein has one entry. Of roughly 100,000 distinct CDR3 sequences listed, about 50% are singletons. Germline V CDR1 and CDR2: DFQATT, SNEGSKA (reference sequence). Germline trimming cut 1 base from V and 1 base from J; bases unmatched to any gene: 4. The CDR3 totals 16 residues. Of note for this clonotype: Its matching antigen is unknown.

The TCR originated in a man in his forties with Graves' hyperthyroidism. The J gene is TRBJ1-6, the V gene TRBV20-1; TRBD1 aligns across 7 bases. Sequenced: blood. CDR3 coding DNA: TGCAGTGCTAGAGTTTGGACAGGTTCCTATAATTCACCCCTCCACTTT. It translates to CSARVWTGSYNSPLHF.